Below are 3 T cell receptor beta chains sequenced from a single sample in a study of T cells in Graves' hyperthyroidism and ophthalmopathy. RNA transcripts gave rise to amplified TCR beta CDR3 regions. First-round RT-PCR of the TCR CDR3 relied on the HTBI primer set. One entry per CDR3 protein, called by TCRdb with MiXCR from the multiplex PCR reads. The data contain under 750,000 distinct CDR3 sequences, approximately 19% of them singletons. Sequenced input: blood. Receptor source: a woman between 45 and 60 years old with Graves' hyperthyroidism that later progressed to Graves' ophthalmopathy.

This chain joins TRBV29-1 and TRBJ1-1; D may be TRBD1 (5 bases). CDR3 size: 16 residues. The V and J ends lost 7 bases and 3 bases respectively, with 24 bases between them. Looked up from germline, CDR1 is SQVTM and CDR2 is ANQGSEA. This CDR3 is CSDATVRGTEDTEAFF. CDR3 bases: TGCAGCGACGCAACCGTGCGGGGGACTGAAGACACTGAAGCTTTCTTT.

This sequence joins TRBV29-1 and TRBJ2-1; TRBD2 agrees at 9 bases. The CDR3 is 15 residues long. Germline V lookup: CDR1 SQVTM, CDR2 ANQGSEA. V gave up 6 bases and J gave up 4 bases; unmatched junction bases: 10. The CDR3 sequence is CSVPPSGGQYNEQFF. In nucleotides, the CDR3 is TGCAGCGTGCCCCCAAGCGGGGGGCAATACAATGAGCAGTTCTTC.

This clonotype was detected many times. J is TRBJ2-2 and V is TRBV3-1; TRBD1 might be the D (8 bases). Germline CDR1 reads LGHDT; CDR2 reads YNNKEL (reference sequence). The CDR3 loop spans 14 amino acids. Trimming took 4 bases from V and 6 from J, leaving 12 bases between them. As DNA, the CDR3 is TGTGCCAGCAGCCTACAGGGGGGGCCCGGGGAGCTGTTTTTT. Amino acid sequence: CASSLQGGPGELFF.